This T cell receptor beta chain was sequenced during a study of T cell repertoires in cytomegalovirus infection. Study context: Through public TCR beta signatures, both CMV infection and matching HLA type were indicated.

In the case of this clonotype: Its antigen is not known.

Trimming removed 4 bases at V and 4 bases at J, with 15 bases between. Germline CDR1 WSHSY, CDR2 SAAADI. This CDR3 contains 15 residues. General study points: Cumulated frequencies of public TCR beta families served to identify carriers of CMV plus the relevant HLA. Clonotypes of TCR beta that were HLA-C-restricted and CMV-specific dominated the ex vivo response.

TCRdb re-called the reads through MiXCR, storing one row per CDR3 protein. Counted here are around 900,000 distinct CDR3 sequences, more than 25% occurring once; the ten biggest clones make up more than 13%. This material consisted of cultured CD8+ T cells from PBMCs, taken from culture after CMV antigen stimulation. The origin of this receptor is a human donor in good health (CMV status not recorded). Some clones in this sample may be carry-over from other donors' samples. This chain joins TRBV10-2 and TRBJ2-3; D call uncertain. The CDR3 DNA sequence: TGCGCCAGCAGTGGCTTTGGCGGATTTGCAGATACGCAGTATTTT. This codes for CASSGFGGFADTQYF.